This T cell receptor beta chain was captured by sequencing in a study of blood T cell repertoires in COVID-19. Clones were sequenced by immunoSEQ multiplex PCR, and TCRdb holds only the in-frame ones, with some missing. The repertoire holds more than 200,000 clones, 75% to 90% seen once, with roughly 2.6% in the top ten. V lost 3 bases and J lost 6, with 21 bases in between. CDR1 and CDR2 (germline): SGDLS, YYNGEE. The CDR3 runs 16 residues. Sample: peripheral blood. The clonotype was recovered from a man aged 30 to 39 with COVID-19, enrolled during active disease. The chain couples TRBV9 to TRBJ1-1; the D gene is possibly TRBD1 (5 bases). The CDR3 protein is CASSGGHEPKDPEAFF. The CDR3 DNA sequence: TGTGCCAGCAGCGGCGGACACGAACCGAAAGATCCTGAAGCTTTCTTT.